The next 28 T cell receptor beta chains were all read from a single sample in a study of blood T cells in healthy people across ages. For the second PCR, which ran for roughly 6 to 12 cycles, a sample-barcoded 5' primer and a J-beta primer mix were used. TCRdb used MiXCR to reprocess the 5' RACE reads, holding one entry per CDR3 protein. The data show approximately 1.5 million distinct CDR3 sequences, roughly 32% seen once. The sample was blood. These receptor sequences come from a woman aged 25 to 45 in good health.

This chain joins TRBV6-2 or TRBV6-3 and TRBJ2-4; D may be TRBD1 (8 bases). This CDR3 spans 14 amino acids. Trimming removed 2 bases from V and 8 bases from J, with 13 bases in between. Germline-derived CDR1 and CDR2 are MNHEY and SVGEGT. The CDR3 loop reads CASSYPQGGDIQYF. CDR3 nucleotide sequence: TGTGCCAGCAGTTACCCACAGGGGGGGGACATTCAGTACTTC.

The chain recombines TRBV7-9 with TRBJ2-5; tentative D call: TRBD2 (6 bases). In germline, CDR1 is SEHNR, CDR2 FQNEAQ (reference sequence). The CDR3 contains 16 residues. V lost 5 bases, J lost 5 bases, and 21 bases lay in between. CDR3 loop: CASSPRILASGETQYF. The CDR3 DNA follows: TGTGCCAGCAGCCCAAGAATCCTAGCGTCGGGTGAGACCCAGTACTTC.

This chain joins TRBV3-1 and TRBJ2-2; D is unclear. Deletions cut 2 bases from V and 6 bases from J, with 4 bases between. The CDR3 runs to 12 residues. Germline-derived CDR1 and CDR2 are LGHDT and YNNKEL (reference sequence). CDR3 sequence (DNA): TGTGCCAGCAGCCAAAGGGCCGGGGAGCTGTTTTTT. The encoded protein is CASSQRAGELFF.

Comment on this clonotype: The junction departs from the called germline gene at one end, perhaps through a read error. The CDR3 DNA sequence: TGTGCCAGCAGTGAATATTGGGACAGGGGCTACGATGAGCAGTTCTTC. Translated, it gives CASSEYWDRGYDEQFF. The chain employs TRBV25-1 and TRBJ2-1, with 10 bases that match TRBD1. The CDR3 has 16 amino acids. In germline, CDR1 is MGHDK, CDR2 SYGVNS.

This clonotype showed up just once. J is TRBJ2-7 and V is TRBV11-2; TRBD2 might be the D (6 bases). Germline assignment: CDR1 SGHAT and CDR2 FQNNGV. V dropped 5 bases and J dropped 3 bases, with 20 bases sitting between them. The CDR3 sequence is 16 residues long. The CDR3 protein is CASSLALSEGFYEQYF. For the CDR3, the DNA is TGTGCCAGCAGCCTTGCGCTCTCGGAGGGATTCTACGAGCAGTACTTC.

Worth noting for this clonotype: This may come from a read error, since a much larger clone is one base off. The V call is TRBV29-1, the J call TRBJ2-3, with D unclear. This CDR3 comprises 15 residues. Per the germline V gene, CDR1 is SQVTM and CDR2 is ANQGSEA. The chain's CDR3 is CSAEHTRGSTDTQYF. In DNA, the CDR3 is TGCAGCGCTGAACATACGCGCGGTAGCACAGATACGCAGTATTTT.

On this clonotype: Possible read error: a much larger clone is one base away. The CDR3 nucleotides are TGTGCCAGCAGCTTAGAAGGGGGGTATGGCCACACCTTC. Protein: CASSLEGGYGHTF. The chain uses TRBV7-9 and TRBJ1-2, with D possibly TRBD1 on 6 matching bases. The CDR3 sequence is 13 residues long. In germline, CDR1 is SEHNR, CDR2 FQNEAQ (reference sequence).

This clonotype was counted a few times. This sequence joins TRBV9 and TRBJ2-7; 7 positions match TRBD2. The CDR3 runs to 15 residues. Germline trimming cut 0 bases from V and 0 bases from J; bases unmatched to any gene: 3. In germline, CDR1 is SGDLS, CDR2 YYNGEE. The CDR3 sequence is CASSVGGGFSYEQYF. CDR3 nucleotides: TGTGCCAGCAGCGTAGGGGGGGGATTCTCCTACGAGCAGTACTTC.

Details on this clonotype: No conserved phenylalanine or tryptophan is present at the end of the CDR3, so a read error is the likely explanation. DNA of the CDR3: TGTGCCAGCAGCTTAAGGACCGGGAACGCGAACACTGAGGCTTTCTGT. Translation: CASSLRTGNANTEAFC. The chain uses TRBV7-3 and TRBJ1-1, with no clear D. CDR3 size: 16 residues. The germline CDR1 and CDR2 sequences are SGHTA and FQGTGA.

The chain recombines TRBV20-1 with TRBJ1-2, with TRBD1 identical over 10 bases. V shed 3 bases and J 5 bases; nucleotides not matched to a gene: 3. The CDR3 sequence is 13 residues long. CDR1 is DFQATT, CDR2 SNEGSKA, per germline (reference sequence). The CDR3 nucleotides are TGCAGTGCTAGGGGGACAGGGGAATATGGCTACACCTTC. This codes for CSARGTGEYGYTF.

J is TRBJ2-7 and V is TRBV3-1; D unresolved. The CDR3 is 13 amino acids. Trimming took 2 bases from V and 5 from J, leaving 10 bases between them. Looked up from germline, CDR1 is LGHDT and CDR2 is YNNKEL (reference sequence). The CDR3 DNA reads TGTGCCAGCAGCCAATTTGCAGGAAACGAGCAGTACTTC. Its protein product is CASSQFAGNEQYF.

This clonotype has a handful of counts. V and J are TRBV30 and TRBJ1-6; no clear D gene. The germline V and J ends were trimmed by 0 bases and 10 bases, with 13 bases remaining between them. Per germline, CDR1 GTSNPN and CDR2 SVGIG (reference sequence). This CDR3 is 14 amino acids long. CDR3 nucleotides: TGTGCCTGGAGTGTAGAGCAGTTACGGTCACCCCTCCACTTT. It encodes CAWSVEQLRSPLHF.

This clonotype came up a few times. V and J are TRBV28 and TRBJ2-1, with 7 nucleotides matching TRBD2. Germline assignment: CDR1 MDHEN and CDR2 SYDVKM. V was clipped by 2 bases and J by 4 bases; unmatched bases: 5. The CDR3 is 15 amino acids. CDR3 amino acids: CASSLSAGVYNEQFF. As DNA, the CDR3 is TGTGCCAGCAGTTTAAGCGCGGGAGTGTACAATGAGCAGTTCTTC.

The gene calls are TRBV4-2 and TRBJ2-3; perhaps TRBD1 as D (6 bases). Looked up from germline, CDR1 is LGHNA and CDR2 is YNFKEQ. Trimming left V 4 bases short and J 6 bases short, with 14 bases between. The CDR3 spans 14 residues. The CDR3: CASSPTLGADTQYF. CDR3 nucleotide sequence: TGTGCCAGCAGCCCAACGCTGGGGGCCGATACGCAGTATTTT.

This chain links TRBV27 with TRBJ2-4; TRBD1 is a possible D gene (6 bases). Germline loops: CDR1 MNHEY, CDR2 SMNVEV (reference sequence). V lost 1 base, J lost 1 base, and 8 bases lay in between. The CDR3 has 15 amino acids. The chain's CDR3 is CASSLWDTAKNIQYF. CDR3 nucleotides: TGTGCCAGCAGTTTATGGGACACCGCCAAAAACATTCAGTACTTC.

The V and J genes are TRBV20-1 and TRBJ2-5; tentative D call: TRBD1 (6 bases). Germline V gene data show CDR1 as DFQATT and CDR2 as SNEGSKA (reference sequence). The CDR3 is 14 amino acids. The V gene lost 3 bases and the J gene lost 4 bases, with 15 bases spanning the gap. Here the CDR3 reads CSASVGAVRETQYF. CDR3 in DNA: TGCAGTGCTAGCGTGGGGGCAGTGAGAGAGACCCAGTACTTC.

This clonotype has a handful of counts. The gene calls are TRBV6-5 and TRBJ2-7, with D possibly called TRBD1 or TRBD2 (5 bases each). CDR1 is MNHEY and CDR2 is SVGAGI in the germline V gene. Trimming removed 5 bases from V and 5 bases from J, with 13 bases in between. The CDR3 extends over 13 amino acids. The CDR3 DNA sequence: TGTGCCAGCAGTAGGGACGTGCGGAACGAGCAGTACTTC. Amino acid sequence: CASSRDVRNEQYF.

J is TRBJ2-3 and V is TRBV20-1; D gene uncertain. This CDR3 has 15 residues. Trimming shortened V by 1 base and J by 1 base, and 12 bases separated the two germline ends. Germline V CDR1 and CDR2: DFQATT, SNEGSKA (reference sequence). The CDR3 nucleotides read TGCAGTGCTAGAGTAGTGGGGTTAGGCACAGATACGCAGTATTTT. As protein: CSARVVGLGTDTQYF.

This rearrangement joins TRBV7-9 to TRBJ2-1, with no clear D. V was shortened by 5 bases and J by 5 bases, with 19 bases between the two germline ends. CDR1 is SEHNR, CDR2 FQNEAQ, per germline (reference sequence). This CDR3 comprises 16 residues. The DNA of the CDR3 is TGTGCCAGCAGCGAAAATCCACTGGTTCCCGACAATGAGCAGTTCTTC. This encodes CASSENPLVPDNEQFF.

The sample holds many counts of this clonotype. The J gene is TRBJ2-7, the V gene TRBV7-9; D gene uncertain. V shed 11 bases and J shed 0 bases, with 14 bases lying between them. The germline V gene has CDR1 SEHNR and CDR2 FQNEAQ (reference sequence). This CDR3 spans 13 amino acids. The CDR3 loop reads CAASLPVSYEQYF. CDR3 coding DNA: TGTGCCGCCTCGCTACCGGTCTCCTACGAGCAGTACTTC.

This clonotype was counted at least ten times. The rearrangement links TRBV9 to TRBJ1-2; 7 bases fit TRBD1. CDR3 size: 16 residues. Germline V gene lookup returns CDR1 SGDLS and CDR2 YYNGEE. V lost 1 base, J lost 8 bases, and 14 bases stayed unmatched. The CDR3 DNA reads TGTGCCAGCAGCGTATCCGGGACAGACCAACCCTCCGGCTACACCTTC. Translating gives CASSVSGTDQPSGYTF.

The chain recombines TRBV5-4 with TRBJ2-7; possibly TRBD2 for D (6 bases). V shed 4 bases and J shed 5 bases, with 22 bases lying between them. CDR1 is SGHNT and CDR2 is YYREEE in the germline V gene (reference sequence). CDR3 length: 16 residues. CDR3 nucleotide sequence: TGTGCCAGCAGCGCGGGACGTCAAAGATCAAGCGACGAGCAGTACTTC. Amino acids: CASSAGRQRSSDEQYF.

The table lists this clonotype with many counts. This chain connects TRBV4-1 to TRBJ2-5; 10 nucleotides align to TRBD2. V trimming: 0 bases; J trimming: 13 bases; junction bases outside the gene matches: 8. Germline V gene sequence: CDR1 MGHRA, CDR2 YSYEKL. This CDR3 has 14 residues. The CDR3 loop is CASSQDLASGSPYF. DNA for the CDR3: TGCGCCAGCAGCCAAGATCTGGCTAGCGGGAGCCCGTACTTC.

This clonotype was detected ten times or more. This rearrangement joins TRBV5-1 to TRBJ2-3; 9 nucleotides agree with TRBD2. Germline V gives CDR1 SGHRS, CDR2 YFSETQ. The ends lost 0 bases at V and 5 bases at J; junction bases unmatched: 10. CDR3 length equals 17 residues. The CDR3 DNA reads TGCGCCAGCAGCTTGGACGGTAGCGGGGGAAGGGGAGATACGCAGTATTTT. Amino acids: CASSLDGSGGRGDTQYF.

The gene calls are TRBV15 and TRBJ1-1; TRBD1 matches at 8 bases. Unmatched junction bases numbered 7, after V lost 2 bases and J lost 2 bases. Germline V gene data show CDR1 as LNHNV and CDR2 as YYDKDF (reference sequence). This CDR3 is built from 16 residues. The CDR3 reads CATSRIPGQDNTEAFF. CDR3 DNA: TGTGCCACCAGCAGAATACCGGGACAGGACAACACTGAAGCTTTCTTT.

This clonotype was seen more than once but under ten times. The rearrangement joins TRBV21-1 to TRBJ1-6. TRBV21-1 counts as a pseudogene. The length of the CDR3 is 14 residues. The CDR3 sequence: CASSKIGSNSPLHF. CDR3 sequence (DNA): TGTGCCAGCAGCAAAATCGGTTCGAATTCACCCCTCCACTTT.

This chain joins TRBV29-1 and TRBJ2-2; D gene unclear. The CDR3 extends over 13 amino acids. Trimming removed 4 bases at V and 1 base at J, with 7 bases between. CDR1 is SQVTM, CDR2 ANQGSEA, per germline. The CDR3: CSVVQENTGELFF. The CDR3 DNA is TGCAGCGTTGTCCAGGAGAACACCGGGGAGCTGTTTTTT.

This clonotype has a handful of counts. This sequence joins TRBV24-1 and TRBJ1-2; D call uncertain. The germline V and J ends were trimmed by 4 bases and 5 bases, with 7 bases remaining between them. CDR3 length: 12 residues. CDR1 KGHDR and CDR2 SFDVKD come from the germline V gene. The chain's CDR3 is CATSDTAYGYTF. The CDR3 DNA follows: TGTGCCACCAGTGACACAGCTTATGGCTACACCTTC.